The 14 T cell receptor beta chains below all came from one sample that was sequenced in a study of blood T cell repertoires in COVID-19. Profiling relied on immunoSEQ multiplex PCR, and the TCRdb table lists in-frame clones only, not all of them. Of over 350,000 clones in the sample, around nine tenths are singletons; the top ten hold about a tenth. What was sequenced was PBMCs or T cells enriched from blood (not recorded which). These receptors were taken from a woman in her forties or fifties who had recovered from COVID-19.

The chain joins TRBV5-1 to TRBJ1-4; 11 nucleotides align to TRBD1. From germline, CDR1 is SGHRS and CDR2 YFSETQ. This CDR3 spans 16 amino acids. V was clipped by 4 bases and J by 3 bases; unmatched bases: 5. CDR3 residues: CASSAGQGGSNEKLFF. For the CDR3, the DNA is TGCGCCAGCAGCGCGGGACAGGGGGGATCTAATGAAAAACTGTTTTTT.

The sample holds one count of this clone. One junction end disagrees with the germline gene, perhaps due to a read error. V is TRBV15 and J is TRBJ2-7, with 9 bases identical to TRBD1. The germline gives CDR1 LNHNV, CDR2 YYDKDF (reference sequence). This CDR3 is built from 15 residues. Here the CDR3 reads CATSRERGQGYEQYF. The CDR3 bases are TGTGCCACCAGCCGAGAGAGGGGACAGGGCTACGAGCAGTACTTC.

This clone was seen once. This chain's CDR3 is CASSRGLAGGRETQYF. CDR3 DNA sequence: TGTGCCAGCAGCCGAGGACTAGCGGGGGGACGGGAGACCCAGTACTTC. This chain connects TRBV7-8 to TRBJ2-5; 14 bases agree with TRBD2. The CDR3 is made up of 16 amino acids. The V and J ends lost 5 bases and 5 bases, in that order; junction bases with no gene match: 7. Germline CDR1 reads SGHVS; CDR2 reads FQNEAQ.

J is TRBJ1-2 and V is TRBV19; 7 bases fit TRBD1. The CDR3 totals 14 residues. Unmatched junction bases numbered 8, after V lost 2 bases and J lost 8 bases. The germline gives CDR1 LNHDA, CDR2 SQIVND (reference sequence). The CDR3 nucleotides read TGTGCCAGTAGTATATCCGCGGCAGGGGGAGGCTACACCTTC. Amino acid sequence: CASSISAAGGGYTF.

The genes are TRBV29-1 and TRBJ2-7; TRBD1 matches 7 bases. The CDR3 covers 14 residues. The germline V gene has CDR1 SQVTM and CDR2 ANQGSEA. With V trimmed by 0 bases and J by 7 bases, 9 bases remained unmatched. In DNA form, the CDR3 reads TGCAGCGTTGAAGAAGACAGGGATAGAGGTGAGCAGTACTTC. Residues: CSVEEDRDRGEQYF.

The chain recombines TRBV5-1 with TRBJ1-1; D not certain. The CDR3 loop spans 15 amino acids. Germline V gene lookup returns CDR1 SGHRS and CDR2 YFSETQ. V shed 4 bases and J shed 0 bases, with 13 bases lying between them. The CDR3 spells CASSAEREMNTEAFF. The CDR3 DNA is TGCGCCAGCAGCGCCGAGAGGGAAATGAACACTGAAGCTTTCTTT.

The chain links TRBV19 to TRBJ1-6; TRBD1 aligns across 9 bases. Trimming at V came to 5 bases and at J to 10 bases, leaving 12 bases not matched to a gene. The length of the CDR3 is 16 residues. Germline V gives CDR1 LNHDA, CDR2 SQIVND (reference sequence). The CDR3 bases are TGTGCCAGTAGTTTGACCCGGACAGGGGTAGGATCACCCCTCCACTTT. It encodes CASSLTRTGVGSPLHF.

This clone was seen many times. The gene calls are TRBV7-8 and TRBJ1-1, with a weak D call TRBD1 (6 bases). This CDR3 has 18 residues. V was cut by 0 bases and J by 4 bases, with 21 bases left in between. The germline gives CDR1 SGHVS, CDR2 FQNEAQ. The CDR3 coding sequence is TGTGCCAGCAGCTTAGCTGGGGGGGCCGCCCTGAGAGGCACTGAAGCTTTCTTT. It encodes CASSLAGGAALRGTEAFF.

The V call is TRBV7-9, the J call TRBJ2-2, with no clear D. This CDR3 region has 13 residues. Trimming took 1 base from V and 5 from J, leaving 5 bases between them. The germline V gene encodes CDR1 SEHNR and CDR2 FQNEAQ (reference sequence). The CDR3 nucleotides are TGTGCCAGCAGCTTAGAGAGGACCGGGGAGCTGTTTTTT. This encodes CASSLERTGELFF.

The rearrangement uses TRBV28 and TRBJ2-3; D gene unclear. This CDR3 comprises 12 residues. CDR1 MDHEN and CDR2 SYDVKM come from the germline V gene. V dropped 6 bases and J dropped 6 bases, with 10 bases sitting between them. The chain's CDR3 is CASSPFEDTQYF. CDR3 sequence (DNA): TGTGCCAGCAGCCCGTTCGAGGATACGCAGTATTTT.

The V and J genes are TRBV6-1 and TRBJ1-5; D not certain. The CDR3 contains 13 residues. V lost 1 base and J 13 bases, leaving 14 bases between the germline ends. CDR1 is MNHNS, CDR2 SASEGT, per germline. In DNA form, the CDR3 reads TGTGCCAGCAGTGAAGACCTGAGGTGGGTTCAGCATTTT. Translating gives CASSEDLRWVQHF.

This clone was observed a few times. V usage is TRBV3-1 (or the pseudogene TRBV3-2) and J usage is TRBJ1-6; 9 nucleotides agree with TRBD1. The CDR3 length is 12 residues. CDR1 and CDR2 from the germline V gene are LGHDT and YNNKEL (reference sequence). With V trimmed by 4 bases and J by 16 bases, 5 bases remained unmatched. CDR3 sequence: CASSPGQGPLHF. CDR3 DNA: TGTGCCAGCAGCCCCGGACAGGGGCCACTCCACTTT.

The V and J genes are TRBV19 and TRBJ1-1; a possible D gene is TRBD1 (5 bases). The V end lost 5 bases, the J end lost 10 bases, and 14 bases lay between the germline ends. This CDR3 contains 12 residues. Germline V gene lookup returns CDR1 LNHDA and CDR2 SQIVND (reference sequence). In DNA form, the CDR3 reads TGTGCCAGTAGTGGAGGGGCGTGGGGAGCTTTCTTT. This sequence encodes CASSGGAWGAFF.

The gene calls are TRBV9 and TRBJ1-4, with 7 bases fitting TRBD1. After removal of 0 bases from V and 7 bases from J, the junction contained 3 bases not matched to a gene. CDR3 size: 14 residues. Per germline, CDR1 SGDLS and CDR2 YYNGEE. The CDR3: CASSVGQGSEKLFF. In nucleotides, the CDR3 is TGTGCCAGCAGCGTAGGACAGGGAAGTGAAAAACTGTTTTTT.